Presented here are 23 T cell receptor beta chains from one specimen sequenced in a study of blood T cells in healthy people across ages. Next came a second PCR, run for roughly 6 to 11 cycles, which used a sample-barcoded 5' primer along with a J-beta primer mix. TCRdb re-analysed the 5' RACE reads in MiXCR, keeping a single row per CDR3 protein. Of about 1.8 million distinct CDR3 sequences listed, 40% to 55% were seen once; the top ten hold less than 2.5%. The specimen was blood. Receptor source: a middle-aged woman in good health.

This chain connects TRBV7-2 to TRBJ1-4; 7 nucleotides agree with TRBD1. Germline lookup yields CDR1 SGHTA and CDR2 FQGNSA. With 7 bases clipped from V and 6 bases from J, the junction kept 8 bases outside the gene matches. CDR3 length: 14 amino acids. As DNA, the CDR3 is TGTGCCAGCAAAAGCCAGGGGGACGATGAAAAACTGTTTTTT. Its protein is CASKSQGDDEKLFF.

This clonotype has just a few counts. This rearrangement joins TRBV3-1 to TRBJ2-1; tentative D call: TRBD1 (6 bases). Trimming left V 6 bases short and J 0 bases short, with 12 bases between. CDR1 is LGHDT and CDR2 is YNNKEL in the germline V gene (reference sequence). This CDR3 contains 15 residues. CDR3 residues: CASRATGRSYNEQFF. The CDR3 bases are TGTGCCAGCAGGGCGACAGGCCGCTCCTACAATGAGCAGTTCTTC.

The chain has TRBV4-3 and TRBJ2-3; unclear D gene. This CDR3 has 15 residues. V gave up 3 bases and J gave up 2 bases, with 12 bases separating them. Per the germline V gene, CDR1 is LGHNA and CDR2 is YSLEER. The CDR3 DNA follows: TGCGCCAGCAGCCAGAGTAATCTGGTCACAGATACGCAGTATTTT. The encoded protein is CASSQSNLVTDTQYF.

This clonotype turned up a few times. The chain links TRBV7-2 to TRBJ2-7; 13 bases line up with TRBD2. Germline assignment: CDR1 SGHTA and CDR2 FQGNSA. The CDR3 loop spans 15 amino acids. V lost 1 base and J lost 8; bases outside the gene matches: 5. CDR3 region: CASSLGGLAGSKQYF. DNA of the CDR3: TGTGCCAGCAGCTTAGGGGGACTAGCGGGGAGTAAGCAGTACTTC.

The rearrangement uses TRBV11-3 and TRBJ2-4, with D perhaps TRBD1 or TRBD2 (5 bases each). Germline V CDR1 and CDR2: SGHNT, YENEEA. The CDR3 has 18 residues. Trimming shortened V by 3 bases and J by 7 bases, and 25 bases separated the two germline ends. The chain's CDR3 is CASSFLRACEGWGNIQYF. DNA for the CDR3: TGTGCCAGCAGCTTTCTACGGGCATGCGAGGGATGGGGCAACATTCAGTACTTC.

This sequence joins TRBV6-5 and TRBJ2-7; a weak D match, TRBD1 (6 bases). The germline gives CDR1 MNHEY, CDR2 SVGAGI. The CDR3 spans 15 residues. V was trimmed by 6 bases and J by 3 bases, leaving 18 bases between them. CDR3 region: CASSQDQGQIYEQYF. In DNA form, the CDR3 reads TGTGCCAGCAGCCAAGACCAGGGACAAATCTACGAGCAGTACTTC.

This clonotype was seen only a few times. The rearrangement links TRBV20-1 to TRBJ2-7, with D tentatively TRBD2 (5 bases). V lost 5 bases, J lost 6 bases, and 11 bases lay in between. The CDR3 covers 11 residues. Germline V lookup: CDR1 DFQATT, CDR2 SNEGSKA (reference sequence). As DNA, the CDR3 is TGCAGTGCTCTATTACGGGGCGAGCAGTACTTC. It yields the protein CSALLRGEQYF.

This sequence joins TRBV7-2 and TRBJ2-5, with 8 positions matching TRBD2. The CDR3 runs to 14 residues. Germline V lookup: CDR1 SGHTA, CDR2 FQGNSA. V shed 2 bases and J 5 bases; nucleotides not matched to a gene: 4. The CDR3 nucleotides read TGTGCCAGCAGCTTACTTAGCGGGAAGGAGACCCAGTACTTC. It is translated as CASSLLSGKETQYF.

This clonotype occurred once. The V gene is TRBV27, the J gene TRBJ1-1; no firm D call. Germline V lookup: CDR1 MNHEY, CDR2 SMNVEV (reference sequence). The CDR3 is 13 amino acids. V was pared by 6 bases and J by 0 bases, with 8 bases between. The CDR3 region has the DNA TGTGCCAGCAGGAAGAGGCTGAACACTGAAGCTTTCTTT. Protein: CASRKRLNTEAFF.

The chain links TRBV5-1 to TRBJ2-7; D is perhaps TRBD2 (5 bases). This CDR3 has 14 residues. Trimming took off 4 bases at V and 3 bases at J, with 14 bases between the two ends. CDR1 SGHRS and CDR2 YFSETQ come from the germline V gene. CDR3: CASSPAREIYEQYF. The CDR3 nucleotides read TGCGCCAGCAGCCCTGCGAGGGAGATCTACGAGCAGTACTTC.

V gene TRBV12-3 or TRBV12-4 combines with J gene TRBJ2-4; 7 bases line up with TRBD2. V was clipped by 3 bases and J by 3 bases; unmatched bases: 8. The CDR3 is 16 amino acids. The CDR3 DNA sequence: TGTGCCAGCAGTTTTTGGGGGGGTTTAGGCAAAAACATTCAGTACTTC. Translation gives CASSFWGGLGKNIQYF.

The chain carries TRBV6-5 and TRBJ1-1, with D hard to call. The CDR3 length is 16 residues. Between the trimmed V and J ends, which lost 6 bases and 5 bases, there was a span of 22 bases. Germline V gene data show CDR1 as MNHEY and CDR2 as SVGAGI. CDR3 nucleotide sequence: TGTGCCAGCAGGCCACAAACGATTGTGGGTTGGACTGAAGCTTTCTTT. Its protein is CASRPQTIVGWTEAFF.

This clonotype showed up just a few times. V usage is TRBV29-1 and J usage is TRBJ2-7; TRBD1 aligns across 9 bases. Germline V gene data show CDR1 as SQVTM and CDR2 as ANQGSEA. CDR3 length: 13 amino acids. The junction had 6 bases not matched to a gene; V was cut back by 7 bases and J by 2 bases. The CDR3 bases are TGCAGCGCCAAACAGGGGGCGGCCTACGAGCAGTACTTC. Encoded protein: CSAKQGAAYEQYF.

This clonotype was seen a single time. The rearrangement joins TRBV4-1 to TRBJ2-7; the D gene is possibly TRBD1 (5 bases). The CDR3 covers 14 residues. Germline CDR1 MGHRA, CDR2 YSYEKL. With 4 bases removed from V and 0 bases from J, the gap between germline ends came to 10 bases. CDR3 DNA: TGCGCCAGCAGCCCGGACACGATCTCCTACGAGCAGTACTTC. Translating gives CASSPDTISYEQYF.

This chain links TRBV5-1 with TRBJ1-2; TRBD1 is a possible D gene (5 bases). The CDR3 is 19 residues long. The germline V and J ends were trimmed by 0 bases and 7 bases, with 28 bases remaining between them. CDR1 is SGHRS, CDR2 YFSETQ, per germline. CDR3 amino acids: CASSLVPSRFQGRVFGYTF. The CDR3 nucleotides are TGCGCCAGCAGCTTGGTGCCCTCCCGCTTTCAGGGCAGGGTGTTTGGCTACACCTTC.

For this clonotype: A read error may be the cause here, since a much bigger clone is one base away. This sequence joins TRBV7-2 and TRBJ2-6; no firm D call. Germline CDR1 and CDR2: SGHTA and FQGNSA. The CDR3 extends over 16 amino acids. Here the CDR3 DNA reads TGTGCCAGCAGCCTTAGGCTGGGCTCTAGGGCCAACGTCCTGACTTTC. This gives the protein CASSLRLGSRANVLTF.

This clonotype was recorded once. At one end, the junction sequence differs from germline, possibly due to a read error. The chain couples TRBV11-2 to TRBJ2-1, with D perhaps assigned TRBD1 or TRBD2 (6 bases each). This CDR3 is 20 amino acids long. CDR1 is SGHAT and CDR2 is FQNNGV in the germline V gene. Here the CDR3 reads CASSLAPLQGGGRSYNEQFF. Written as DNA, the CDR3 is TGTGCCAGTAGCTTAGCCCCTCTACAAGGGGGAGGTAGGTCCTACAATGAGCAGTTCTTC.

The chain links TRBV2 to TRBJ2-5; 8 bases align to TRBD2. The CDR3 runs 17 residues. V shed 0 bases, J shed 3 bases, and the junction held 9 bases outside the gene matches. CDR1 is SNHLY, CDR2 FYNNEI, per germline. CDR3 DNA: TGTGCCAGCAGTGAAGCGCTTTTCGGGGGGGCGGAAGAGACCCAGTACTTC. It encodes CASSEALFGGAEETQYF.

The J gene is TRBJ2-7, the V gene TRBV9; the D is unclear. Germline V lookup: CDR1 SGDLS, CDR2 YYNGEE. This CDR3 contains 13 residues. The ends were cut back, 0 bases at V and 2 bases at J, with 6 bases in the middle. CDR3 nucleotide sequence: TGTGCCAGCAGCGTAGGTCTCACCTACGAGCAGTACTTC. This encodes CASSVGLTYEQYF.

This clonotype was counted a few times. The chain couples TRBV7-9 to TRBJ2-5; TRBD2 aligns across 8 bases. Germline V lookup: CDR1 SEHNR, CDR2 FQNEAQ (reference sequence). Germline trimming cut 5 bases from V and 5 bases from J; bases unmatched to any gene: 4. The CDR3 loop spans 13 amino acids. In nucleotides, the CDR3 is TGTGCCAGCAGCGCCTCGGGGGGGGAGACCCAGTACTTC. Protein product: CASSASGGETQYF.

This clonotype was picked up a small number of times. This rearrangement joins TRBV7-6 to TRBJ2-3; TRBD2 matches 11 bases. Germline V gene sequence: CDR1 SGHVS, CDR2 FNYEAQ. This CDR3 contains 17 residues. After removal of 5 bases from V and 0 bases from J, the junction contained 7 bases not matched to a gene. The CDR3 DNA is TGTGCCAGCAGCGACAGTAGCGGGGGGGTAAGCACAGATACGCAGTATTTT. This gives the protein CASSDSSGGVSTDTQYF. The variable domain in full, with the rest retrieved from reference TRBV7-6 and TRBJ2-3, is GAGVSQSPRYKVTKRGQDVALRCDPISGHVSLYWYRQALGQGPEFLTYFNYEAQQDKSGLPNDRFSAERPEGSISTLTIQRTEQRDSAMYRCASSDSSGGVSTDTQYFGPGTRLTVL.

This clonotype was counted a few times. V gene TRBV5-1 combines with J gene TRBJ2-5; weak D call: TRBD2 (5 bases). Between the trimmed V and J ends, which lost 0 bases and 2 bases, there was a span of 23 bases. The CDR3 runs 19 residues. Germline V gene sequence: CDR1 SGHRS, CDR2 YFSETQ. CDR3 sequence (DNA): TGCGCCAGCAGCTTGGGTCGGCGGGTCGAAGAGTACTCACAAGAGACCCAGTACTTC. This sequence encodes CASSLGRRVEEYSQETQYF.

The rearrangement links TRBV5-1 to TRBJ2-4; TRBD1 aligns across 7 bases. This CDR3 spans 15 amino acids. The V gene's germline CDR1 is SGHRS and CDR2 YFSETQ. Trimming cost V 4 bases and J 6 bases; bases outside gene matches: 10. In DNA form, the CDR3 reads TGCGCCAGCAGCCTAAACCAGGGGGTTTCAAACATTCAGTACTTC. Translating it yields CASSLNQGVSNIQYF.